This T cell receptor (beta chain) was documented in a study of monozygotic twins with inflammatory bowel disease. Study-wide results and limits: Compared with healthy co-twins, IBD patients showed reduced TCRbeta repertoire diversity by inverse Simpson. Especially with disease activity, IBD patients had fewer clonotypes in common with others than healthy twins did.

The CDR3 totals 14 residues. Germline CDR1 is PRHDT and CDR2 is FYEKMQ (reference sequence). On this clonotype itself: Its target is not known.

TCRdb re-analyzed the 5' RACE reads; it lists each CDR3 protein once, without DNA. The data include hundreds of thousands of distinct CDR3 sequences; the top ten clones carry roughly 5.2%. The sequencing sample was made of blood. This TCR was sampled from a human donor with ulcerative colitis or Crohn's disease, or a healthy co-twin of an affected twin (not recorded which). The chain has TRBV13 and TRBJ2-7; with no DNA, the TCRdb D assignment of TRBD1 cannot be verified. CDR3 region: CASSLQGAPHEQYF.